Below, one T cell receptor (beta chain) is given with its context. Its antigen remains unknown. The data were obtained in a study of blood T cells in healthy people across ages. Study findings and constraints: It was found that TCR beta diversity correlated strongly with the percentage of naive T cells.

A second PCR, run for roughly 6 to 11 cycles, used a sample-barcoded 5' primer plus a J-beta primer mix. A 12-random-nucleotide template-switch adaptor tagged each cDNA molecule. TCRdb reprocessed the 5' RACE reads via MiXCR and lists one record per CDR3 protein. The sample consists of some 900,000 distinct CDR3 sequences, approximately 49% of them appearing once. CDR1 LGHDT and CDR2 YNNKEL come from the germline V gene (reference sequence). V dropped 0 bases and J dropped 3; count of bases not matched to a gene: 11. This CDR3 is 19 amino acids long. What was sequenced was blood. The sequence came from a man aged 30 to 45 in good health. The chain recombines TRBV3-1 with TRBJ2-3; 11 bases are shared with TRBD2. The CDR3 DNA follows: TGTGCCAGCAGCCAAGAACCCCGGGCTAGCGGGGGGATAACAGATACGCAGTATTTT. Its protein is CASSQEPRASGGITDTQYF.